This T cell receptor beta chain comes out of a study of T cell responses to AZD1222 COVID-19 vaccine. Study-wide background: The analysis combined second doses at about 4 or about 12 weeks.

Findings of the study overall: Reportedly, close to half of spike-specific TCRs are directed against unmutated variant regions.

Data came from immunoSEQ multiplex PCR; TCRdb stores just in-frame clones and leaves some out. The sample has over 100,000 clones, approximately 86% seen once; the top ten hold around 5.1%. Of note for this clone: The antigen is unknown.

This CDR3 has 15 residues. From germline, CDR1 is SQVTM and CDR2 ANQGSEA. The V segment lost 7 bases and the J segment 4 bases; nucleotides outside the gene matches: 7. The specimen comprised peripheral blood, sampled on day 0 of AZD1222 vaccination. The rearrangement joins TRBV29-1 to TRBJ2-1; TRBD2 matches at 13 bases. This clonotype originated in an adult in good health. CDR3 coding DNA: TGCAGCGCCACCACTAGCGGGAGGGGATACAATGAGCAGTTCTTC. Amino acids: CSATTSGRGYNEQFF.